Following are 14 T cell receptor beta chains from one sample sequenced in a study of PD-1 and CTLA-4 blockade in melanoma. Here immunoSEQ multiplex PCR was the method, and the copy in TCRdb shows in-frame clones only, minus some. The sample records roughly 11,000 clones, 82% being singletons. Sequenced here: CD8+ T cells from peripheral blood, sampled from a patient given anti-PD-1 treatment. These receptors were collected from a human donor with melanoma.

The genes are TRBV20-1 and TRBJ2-7; D gene unclear. V lost 0 bases, J lost 3 bases, and 3 bases lay in between. CDR3 size: 11 residues. Germline CDR1 reads DFQATT; CDR2 reads SNEGSKA (reference sequence). CDR3 amino acids: CSARDNYEQYF. The DNA of the CDR3 is TGCAGTGCTAGAGACAACTACGAGCAGTACTTC.

This clone was recorded a few times. The V gene is TRBV2, the J gene TRBJ1-1, with no clear D. The CDR3 is 14 amino acids. The V and J ends lost 3 bases and 3 bases respectively, with 11 bases between them. The germline CDR1 and CDR2 sequences are SNHLY and FYNNEI. Here the CDR3 DNA reads TGTGCCAGCAGTGATCTGGGGTCCGACACTGAAGCTTTCTTT. The encoded protein is CASSDLGSDTEAFF.

This clone showed up just once. The rearrangement joins TRBV12-3 or TRBV12-4 to TRBJ2-1; unclear D gene. V was cut by 2 bases and J by 9 bases, with 8 bases left in between. There are 12 residues in the CDR3. The CDR3 nucleotides read TGTGCCAGCAGTTTACAGCTCCTTGAGCAGTTCTTC. It is translated as CASSLQLLEQFF.

This clone showed up just a few times. The chain has TRBV7-2 and TRBJ1-2; maybe TRBD1 (6 bases). The germline V and J ends were trimmed by 2 bases and 4 bases, with 14 bases remaining between them. Per germline, CDR1 SGHTA and CDR2 FQGNSA. The CDR3 contains 15 residues. CDR3 loop: CASSLWADSSYGYTF. The DNA of the CDR3 is TGTGCCAGCAGCTTATGGGCGGACAGCTCCTATGGCTACACCTTC.

V and J are TRBV9 and TRBJ2-7; 10 bases line up with TRBD1. CDR1 is SGDLS and CDR2 is YYNGEE in the germline V gene. V was clipped by 3 bases and J by 3 bases; unmatched bases: 6. The CDR3 is 15 residues long. CDR3: CASSAGGQGIYEQYF. In DNA form, the CDR3 reads TGTGCCAGCAGCGCAGGGGGACAGGGGATCTACGAGCAGTACTTC.

The chain uses TRBV27 and TRBJ1-2, with D possibly matching TRBD1 (5 bases). Germline V gives CDR1 MNHEY, CDR2 SMNVEV (reference sequence). The germline V and J ends were trimmed by 6 bases and 3 bases, with 14 bases remaining between them. This CDR3 is 14 amino acids long. The CDR3 sequence is CASRPWGVDYGYTF. In nucleotides, the CDR3 is TGTGCCAGCAGGCCCTGGGGGGTCGACTATGGCTACACCTTC.

The genes are TRBV19 and TRBJ2-3; 7 bases agree with TRBD2. The germline gives CDR1 LNHDA, CDR2 SQIVND (reference sequence). V shed 3 bases and J 5 bases; nucleotides not matched to a gene: 23. The CDR3 is 20 residues long. The CDR3 here is CASSMFHPEEWGGKQDTQYF. CDR3 coding DNA: TGTGCCAGTAGTATGTTTCACCCCGAAGAATGGGGAGGGAAGCAAGATACGCAGTATTTT.

The rearrangement links TRBV11-2 to TRBJ1-5; 12 nucleotides align to TRBD1. V lost 4 bases, J lost 5 bases, and 3 bases stayed unmatched. The CDR3 runs 15 residues. The V gene's germline CDR1 is SGHAT and CDR2 FQNNGV. The CDR3, as DNA: TGTGCCAGCAGCTCCGGGACAGGGGGCTATCAGCCCCAGCATTTT. Protein sequence: CASSSGTGGYQPQHF.

The J gene is TRBJ1-4, the V gene TRBV5-5; D unclear. The germline CDR1 and CDR2 sequences are SGHKS and YYEKEE (reference sequence). The CDR3 length is 13 residues. V lost 5 bases and J lost 8, with 13 bases in between. This CDR3 is CASRADLEEKLFF. The CDR3 DNA reads TGTGCCAGCAGGGCGGATCTTGAGGAAAAACTGTTTTTT.

The rearrangement links TRBV30 to TRBJ2-3; tentative D call: TRBD2 (6 bases). Trimming stripped 3 bases from V and 5 bases from J, with 12 bases between. From germline, CDR1 is GTSNPN and CDR2 SVGIG (reference sequence). This CDR3 region has 13 residues. The CDR3 DNA is TGTGCCTGGAGCTCGGGGCGGGGAGATACGCAGTATTTT. Protein sequence: CAWSSGRGDTQYF. Complete variable domain (other parts from reference TRBV30 and TRBJ2-3): SQTIHQWPATLVQPVGSPLSLECTVEGTSNPNLYWYRQAAGRGLQLLFYSVGIGQISSEVPQNLSASRPQDRQFILSSKKLLLSDSGFYLCAWSSGRGDTQYFGPGTRLTVL.

V usage is TRBV7-6 and J usage is TRBJ2-1, with D hard to call. This CDR3 spans 13 amino acids. Trimming left V 1 base short and J 4 bases short, with 5 bases between. The V gene's germline CDR1 is SGHVS and CDR2 FNYEAQ. Written as DNA, the CDR3 is TGTGCCAGCAGCTTAGAGGAGTACAATGAGCAGTTCTTC. Its protein is CASSLEEYNEQFF.

The J gene is TRBJ2-7, the V gene TRBV7-8; D gene ambiguous. Germline V lookup: CDR1 SGHVS, CDR2 FQNEAQ. Deletions cut 2 bases from V and 1 base from J, with 9 bases between. The CDR3 has 14 residues. CDR3: CASSLSGFSYEQYF. Written as DNA, the CDR3 is TGTGCCAGCAGCTTAAGTGGCTTTTCCTACGAGCAGTACTTC.

This clone was observed a handful of times. V gene TRBV2 combines with J gene TRBJ2-7; possibly TRBD1 for D (5 bases). Germline V gene sequence: CDR1 SNHLY, CDR2 FYNNEI. Trimming shortened V by 7 bases and J by 3 bases, and 10 bases separated the two germline ends. This CDR3 has 12 residues. CDR3 DNA: TGTGCCAGCAAAGACAGTATCTACGAGCAGTACTTC. This codes for CASKDSIYEQYF. The full variable domain, its missing parts supplied by reference TRBV2 and TRBJ2-7, is EPEVTQTPSHQVTQMGQEVILRCVPISNHLYFYWYRQILGQKVEFLVSFYNNEISEKSEIFDDQFSVERPDGSNFTLKIRSTKLEDSAMYFCASKDSIYEQYFGPGTRLTVT.

V and J are TRBV24-1 and TRBJ2-1; D is unresolved. This CDR3 spans 17 amino acids. Germline V gives CDR1 KGHDR, CDR2 SFDVKD. The ends were cut back, 4 bases at V and 6 bases at J, with 21 bases in the middle. The CDR3 loop is CATSDRPGPRTGNEQFF. In DNA, the CDR3 is TGTGCCACCAGTGACCGCCCGGGCCCTAGAACGGGCAATGAGCAGTTCTTC.